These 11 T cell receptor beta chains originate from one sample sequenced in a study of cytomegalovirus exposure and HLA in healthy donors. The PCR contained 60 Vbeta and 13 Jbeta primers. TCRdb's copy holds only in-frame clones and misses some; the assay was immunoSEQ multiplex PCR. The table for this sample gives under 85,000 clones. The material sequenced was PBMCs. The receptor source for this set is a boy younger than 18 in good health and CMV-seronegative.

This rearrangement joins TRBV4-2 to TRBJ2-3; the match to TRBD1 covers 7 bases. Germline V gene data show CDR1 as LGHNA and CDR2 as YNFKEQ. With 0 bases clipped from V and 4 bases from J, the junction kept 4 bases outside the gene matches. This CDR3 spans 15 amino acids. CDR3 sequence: CASSQESQGADTQYF. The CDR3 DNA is TGTGCCAGCAGCCAAGAAAGCCAGGGGGCAGATACGCAGTATTTT.

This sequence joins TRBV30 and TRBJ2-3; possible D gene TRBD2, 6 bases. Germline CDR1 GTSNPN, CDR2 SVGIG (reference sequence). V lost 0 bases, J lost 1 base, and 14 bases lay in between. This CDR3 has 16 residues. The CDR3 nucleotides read TGTGCCTGGAGTGTACTTAGACTAGGCGGCACAGATACGCAGTATTTT. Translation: CAWSVLRLGGTDTQYF.

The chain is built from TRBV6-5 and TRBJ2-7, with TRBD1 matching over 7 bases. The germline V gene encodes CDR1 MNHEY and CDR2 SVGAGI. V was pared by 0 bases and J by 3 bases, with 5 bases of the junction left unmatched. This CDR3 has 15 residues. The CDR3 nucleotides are TGTGCCAGCAGTTACTCGGGGGACAGCCTCTACGAGCAGTACTTC. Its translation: CASSYSGDSLYEQYF.

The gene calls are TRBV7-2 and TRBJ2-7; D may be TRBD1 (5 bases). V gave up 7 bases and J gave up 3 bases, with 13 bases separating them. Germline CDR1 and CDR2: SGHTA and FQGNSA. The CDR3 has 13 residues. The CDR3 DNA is TGTGCCAGCACCGGACACGAAAACTACGAGCAGTACTTC. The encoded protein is CASTGHENYEQYF.

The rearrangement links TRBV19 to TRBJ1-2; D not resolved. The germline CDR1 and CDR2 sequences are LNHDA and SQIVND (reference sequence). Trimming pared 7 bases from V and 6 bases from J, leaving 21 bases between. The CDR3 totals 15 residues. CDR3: CASTTPPPVLDGYTF. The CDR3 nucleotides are TGTGCCAGTACCACCCCTCCCCCGGTACTGGATGGCTACACCTTC.

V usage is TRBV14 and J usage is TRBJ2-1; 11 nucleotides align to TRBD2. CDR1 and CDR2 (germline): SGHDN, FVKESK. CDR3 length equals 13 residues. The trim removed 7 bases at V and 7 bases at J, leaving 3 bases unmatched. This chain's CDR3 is CASIIAGGNEQFF. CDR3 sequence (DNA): TGTGCCAGCATTATAGCGGGAGGGAATGAGCAGTTCTTC.

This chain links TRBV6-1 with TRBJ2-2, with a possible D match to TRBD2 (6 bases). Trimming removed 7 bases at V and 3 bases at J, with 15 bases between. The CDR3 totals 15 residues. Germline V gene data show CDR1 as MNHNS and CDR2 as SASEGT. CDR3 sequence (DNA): TGTGCCAGCAAAGTGAGAAGCGGGTACACCGGGGAGCTGTTTTTT. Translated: CASKVRSGYTGELFF.

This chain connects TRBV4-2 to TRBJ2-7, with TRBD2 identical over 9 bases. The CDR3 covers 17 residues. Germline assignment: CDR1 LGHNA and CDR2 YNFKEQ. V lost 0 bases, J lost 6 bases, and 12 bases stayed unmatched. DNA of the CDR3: TGTGCCAGCAGCCAAGATCGAGGTAGCGGGAGCTCGATCGAGCAGTACTTC. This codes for CASSQDRGSGSSIEQYF.

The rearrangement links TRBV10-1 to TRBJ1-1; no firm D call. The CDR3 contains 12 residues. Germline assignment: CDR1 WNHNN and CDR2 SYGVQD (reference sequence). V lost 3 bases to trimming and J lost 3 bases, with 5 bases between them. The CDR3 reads CASSDPHTEAFF. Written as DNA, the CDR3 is TGCGCCAGCAGTGACCCTCACACTGAAGCTTTCTTT.

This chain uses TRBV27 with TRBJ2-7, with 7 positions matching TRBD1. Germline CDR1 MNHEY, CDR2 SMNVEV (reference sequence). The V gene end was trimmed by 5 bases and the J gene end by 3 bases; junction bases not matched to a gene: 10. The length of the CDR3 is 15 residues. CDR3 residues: CASSLTRDRNYEQYF. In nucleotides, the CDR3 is TGTGCCAGCAGTCTAACCCGGGACAGAAACTACGAGCAGTACTTC.

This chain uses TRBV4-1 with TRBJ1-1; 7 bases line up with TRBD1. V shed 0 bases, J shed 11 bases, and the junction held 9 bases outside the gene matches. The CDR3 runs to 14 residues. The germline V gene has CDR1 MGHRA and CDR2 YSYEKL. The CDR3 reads CASSQEYTGASAFF. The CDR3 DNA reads TGCGCCAGCAGCCAAGAGTATACAGGGGCGTCGGCTTTCTTT.